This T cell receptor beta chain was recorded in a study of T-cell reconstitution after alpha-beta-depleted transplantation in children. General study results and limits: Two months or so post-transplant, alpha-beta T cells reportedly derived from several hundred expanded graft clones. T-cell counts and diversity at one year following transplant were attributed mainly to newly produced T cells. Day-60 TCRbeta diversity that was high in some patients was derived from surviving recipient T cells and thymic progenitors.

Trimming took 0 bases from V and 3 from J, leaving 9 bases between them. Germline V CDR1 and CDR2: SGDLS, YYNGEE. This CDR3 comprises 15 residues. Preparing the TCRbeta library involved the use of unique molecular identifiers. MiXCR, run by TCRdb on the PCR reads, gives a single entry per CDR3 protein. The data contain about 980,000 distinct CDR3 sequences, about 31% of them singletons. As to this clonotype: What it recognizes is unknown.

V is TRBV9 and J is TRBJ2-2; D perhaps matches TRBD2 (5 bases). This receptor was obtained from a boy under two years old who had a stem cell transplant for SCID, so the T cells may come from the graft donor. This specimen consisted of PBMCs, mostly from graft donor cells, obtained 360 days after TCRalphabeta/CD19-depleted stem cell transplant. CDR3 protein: CASSVGTLYTGELFF. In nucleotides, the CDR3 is TGTGCCAGCAGCGTAGGGACTCTATACACCGGGGAGCTGTTTTTT.